This T cell receptor beta chain was retrieved from a study of siplizumab effects on memory and regulatory T cells. CDR3 size: 16 residues. CDR1 is SGHTA, CDR2 FQGTGA, per germline. Trimming at V came to 4 bases and at J to 7 bases, leaving 7 bases not matched to a gene. Clones were read by immunoSEQ multiplex PCR, and TCRdb kept only the in-frame ones, dropping some. Of about 100,000 clones listed, 92% are singletons. The receptor was isolated from a human donor in good health. The chain couples TRBV7-3 to TRBJ2-1; 13 bases agree with TRBD2. The sample consisted of CD4+ T cells sorted from blood. CDR3 sequence (DNA): TGTGCCAGCAGCTCCCGCGGACTAGCGGGAGCTAATGAGCAGTTCTTC. Protein sequence: CASSSRGLAGANEQFF.